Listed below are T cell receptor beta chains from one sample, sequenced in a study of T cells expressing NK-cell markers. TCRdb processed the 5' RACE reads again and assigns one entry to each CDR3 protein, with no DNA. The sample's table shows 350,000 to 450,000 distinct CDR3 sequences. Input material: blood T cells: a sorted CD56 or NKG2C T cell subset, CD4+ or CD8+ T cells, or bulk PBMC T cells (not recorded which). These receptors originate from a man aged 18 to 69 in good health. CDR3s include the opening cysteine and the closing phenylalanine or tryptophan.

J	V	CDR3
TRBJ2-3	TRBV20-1	CSASGGASFDTQYF
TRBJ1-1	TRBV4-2	CASSQDTGWAGMNTEAFF
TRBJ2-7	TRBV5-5	CASSLTPRGTTVYEQYF
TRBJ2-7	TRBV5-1	CASSGSSGGTTYEQYF
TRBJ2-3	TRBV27	CASSQGTSTDTQYF
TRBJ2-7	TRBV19	CASSKQGVSYEQYF
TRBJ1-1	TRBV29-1	CTTGTPTEAFF
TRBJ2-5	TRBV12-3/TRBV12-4	CASSIREPGKETQYF
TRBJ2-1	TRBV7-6	CASSLGGTEQFF
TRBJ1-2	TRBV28	CASSPAGAGGYTF
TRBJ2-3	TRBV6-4	CASTPGGQQWGYF